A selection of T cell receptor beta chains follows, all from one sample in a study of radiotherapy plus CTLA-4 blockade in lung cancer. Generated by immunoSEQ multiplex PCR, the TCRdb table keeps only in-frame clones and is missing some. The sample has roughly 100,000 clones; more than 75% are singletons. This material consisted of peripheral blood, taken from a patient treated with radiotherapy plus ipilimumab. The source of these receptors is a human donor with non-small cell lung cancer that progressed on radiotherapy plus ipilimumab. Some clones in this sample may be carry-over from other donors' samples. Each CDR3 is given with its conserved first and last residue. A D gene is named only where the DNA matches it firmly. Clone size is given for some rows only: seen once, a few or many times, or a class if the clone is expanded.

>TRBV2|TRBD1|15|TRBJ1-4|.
TGTGCCAGCAGTGAAGCGCGAGGGACAGTAGAAAAACTGTTTTTT
CASSEARGTVEKLFF
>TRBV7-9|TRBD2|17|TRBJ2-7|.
TGTGCCAGCAGCTCATTGGGGCGGGGGGCAAGATCCTACGAGCAGTACTTC
CASSSLGRGARSYEQYF
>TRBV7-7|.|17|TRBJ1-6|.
TGTGCTAGCAGCTTAGGCCCCACTGCGGACAGCGGGTCACCCCTCCACTTT
CASSLGPTADSGSPLHF
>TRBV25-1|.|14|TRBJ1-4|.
TGTGCCAGCAGTGAAAAGAGGGCTGGTGAAAAACTGTTTTTT
CASSEKRAGEKLFF
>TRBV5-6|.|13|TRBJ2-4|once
TGTGCCAGCAGCCCCTCAGGGGCGGGGAGGGGGTACTTC
CASSPSGAGRGYF
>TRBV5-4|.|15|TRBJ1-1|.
TGTGCCAGCAGCTTGCCTGGCAGGAGTAACACTGAAGCTTTCTTT
CASSLPGRSNTEAFF
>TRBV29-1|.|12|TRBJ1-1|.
TGCAGCGTTAACCTAGGGGGGATGTTAGCTTTCTTT
CSVNLGGMLAFF
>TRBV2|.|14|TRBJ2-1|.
TGTGCCAGCAGTGAACGGTCCTGGCTAGGGGAGCAGTTCTTC
CASSERSWLGEQFF
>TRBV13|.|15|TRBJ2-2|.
TGTGCCAGCAGCTTTAGGGTCCAGAACACCGGGGAGCTGTTTTTT
CASSFRVQNTGELFF
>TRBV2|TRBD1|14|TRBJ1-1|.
TGTGCCACCATGGGGACAGTGCGTGACACTGAAGCTTTCTTT
CATMGTVRDTEAFF
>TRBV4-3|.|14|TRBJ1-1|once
TGCGCCAGCAGCCAGATACACCTGAACACTGAAGCTTTCTTT
CASSQIHLNTEAFF
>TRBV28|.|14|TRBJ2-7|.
TGTGCCAGCAGTTTAGGCCCACTTGGCTACGAGCAGTACTTC
CASSLGPLGYEQYF
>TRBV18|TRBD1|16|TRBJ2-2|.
TGTGCCAGCTCACCACCGGGACAGGGTCTGACCGGGGAGCTGTTTTTT
CASSPPGQGLTGELFF
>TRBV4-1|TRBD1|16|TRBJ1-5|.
TGCGCCAGCAGCCACCGGACAGGGGAAACCGGTCAGCCCCAGCATTTT
CASSHRTGETGQPQHF
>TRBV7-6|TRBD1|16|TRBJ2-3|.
TGTGCCAGCACCGCCCAAAGAACAGGGGGCACAGATACGCAGTATTTT
CASTAQRTGGTDTQYF
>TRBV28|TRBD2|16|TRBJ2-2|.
TGTGCCAGCAAACGACCGAGCGGGGCAGAGGGGGGGGAGCTGTTTTTT
CASKRPSGAEGGELFF
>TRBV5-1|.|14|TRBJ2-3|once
TGCGCCAGCAGTTGGGACCGAGCCACAGATACGCAGTATTTT
CASSWDRATDTQYF
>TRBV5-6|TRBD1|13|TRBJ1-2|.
TGTGCCAGCAGCTTCTCACAGGGGGATGGCTACACCTTC
CASSFSQGDGYTF
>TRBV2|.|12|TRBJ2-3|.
TGTGCCAGGGATAGGGGTACAGATACGCAGTATTTT
CARDRGTDTQYF
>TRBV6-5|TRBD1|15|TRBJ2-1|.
TGTGCCAGCAGGCCGCTGGGACAGGGCTACAATGAGCAGTTCTTC
CASRPLGQGYNEQFF
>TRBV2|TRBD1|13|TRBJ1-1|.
TGTGCCAGCAGGGGACAGGTGAACACTGAAGCTTTCTTT
CASRGQVNTEAFF
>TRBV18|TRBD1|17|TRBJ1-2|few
TGTGCCAGCTCACCAAGTACGAGGGGACAGGGGTCAGAAGGCTACACCTTC
CASSPSTRGQGSEGYTF
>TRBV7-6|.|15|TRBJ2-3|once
TGTGCCAGCAGCCGTCTCCAATTAGGCACAGATACGCAGTATTTT
CASSRLQLGTDTQYF
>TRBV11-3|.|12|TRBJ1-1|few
TGTGCCAGCAAAGGTAGTAGCACTGAAGCTTTCTTT
CASKGSSTEAFF
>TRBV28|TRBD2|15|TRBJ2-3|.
TGTGCCAGCAGTTTGGGGGGGGTAGATGCAGATACGCAGTATTTT
CASSLGGVDADTQYF
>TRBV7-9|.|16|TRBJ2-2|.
TGTGCCAGCAGCCCGAACAAACAGGGATTGTCCGGGGAGCTGTTTTTT
CASSPNKQGLSGELFF
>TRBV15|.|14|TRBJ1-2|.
TGTGCCACCAGCAGAGATCAGAGCGGACTTGGCTACACCTTC
CATSRDQSGLGYTF
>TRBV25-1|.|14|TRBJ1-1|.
TGTGCCAGCAGAAGAAAGGGGTTGGGCACTGAAGCTTTCTTT
CASRRKGLGTEAFF
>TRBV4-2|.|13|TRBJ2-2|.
TGTGCCAGCAGCCCCACCCGTGCCGGGGAGCTGTTTTTT
CASSPTRAGELFF
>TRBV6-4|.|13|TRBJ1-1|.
TGTGCCAGCAGGGACCAGATCAACACTGAAGCTTTCTTT
CASRDQINTEAFF
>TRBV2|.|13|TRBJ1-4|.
TGTGCCAGCCACAGGAACGGTAATGAAAAACTGTTTTTT
CASHRNGNEKLFF
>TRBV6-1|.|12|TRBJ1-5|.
TGTGCCGTGGAAGGGTTTTTGGGGCCCCAGCATTTT
CAVEGFLGPQHF
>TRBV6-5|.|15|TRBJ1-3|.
TGTGCCAGCAGTTCAAACAGGGACTCTGGAAACACCATATATTTT
CASSSNRDSGNTIYF
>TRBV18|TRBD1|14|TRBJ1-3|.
TGTGCCAGCGGAGCAGGGGGCTCTGGAAACACCATATATTTT
CASGAGGSGNTIYF
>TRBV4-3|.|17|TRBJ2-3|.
TGCGCCAGCAGCCAAGAATGGAGTGGTCAGTTCACAGATACGCAGTATTTT
CASSQEWSGQFTDTQYF
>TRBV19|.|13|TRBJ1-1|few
TGTGCCAGTAGCATCCGGGGGAACGGCGAAGCTTTCTTT
CASSIRGNGEAFF
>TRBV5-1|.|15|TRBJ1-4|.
TGCGCCAGCAGCTTGGCAGATGCAACTAATGAAAAACTGTTTTTT
CASSLADATNEKLFF
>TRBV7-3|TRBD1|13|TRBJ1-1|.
TGTGCCAGCAGCTCACAGGGGGACACTGAAGCTTTCTTT
CASSSQGDTEAFF
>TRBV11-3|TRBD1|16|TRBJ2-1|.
TGTGCCAGCAGCTTATACGGGACAGGGGTACTCAATGAGCAGTTCTTC
CASSLYGTGVLNEQFF
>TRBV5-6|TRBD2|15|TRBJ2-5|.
TGTGCCAGCAGCCAAACTAGCGGGGGCCGGTCGACCCAGTACTTC
CASSQTSGGRSTQYF
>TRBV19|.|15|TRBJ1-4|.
TGTGCCACTCTACCCCCGGGGGCAACTAATGAAAAACTGTTTTTT
CATLPPGATNEKLFF
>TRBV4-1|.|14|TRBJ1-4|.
TGCGCCAGCAGCCAAACTCAAGGGGTAGAAAAACTGTTTTTT
CASSQTQGVEKLFF
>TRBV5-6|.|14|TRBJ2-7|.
TGTGCCAGCAGCTTTTACACTGAGTCCTACGAGCAGTACTTC
CASSFYTESYEQYF
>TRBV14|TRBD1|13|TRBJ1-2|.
TGTGCCAGCAGCAAGACAGGGTACTATGGCTACACCTTC
CASSKTGYYGYTF
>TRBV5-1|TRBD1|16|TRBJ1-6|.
TGCGCCAGCAGCTATAGCGGGACAGATTATAATTCACCCCTCCACTTT
CASSYSGTDYNSPLHF
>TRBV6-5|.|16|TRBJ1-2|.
TGTGCCAGCAGTTCATTAAGAGGGACTGCTAACTATGGCTACACCTTC
CASSSLRGTANYGYTF
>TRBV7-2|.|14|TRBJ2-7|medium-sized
TGTGCCAGCAGCTTCAGAATAGGTACCTACGAGCAGTACTTC
CASSFRIGTYEQYF
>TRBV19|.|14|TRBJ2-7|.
TGTGCCAGTAGTGTCACAGGTAGCTCCTACGAGCAGTACTTC
CASSVTGSSYEQYF
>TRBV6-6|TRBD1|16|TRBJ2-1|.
TGTGCCAGCAGTTCTTCCGGACAGGGGGCAGGCAATGAGCAGTTCTTC
CASSSSGQGAGNEQFF
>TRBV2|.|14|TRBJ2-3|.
TGTGCCAGCTCGATGTATCTGGGTGGAGATACGCAGTATTTT
CASSMYLGGDTQYF
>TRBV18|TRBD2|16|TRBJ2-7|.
TGTGCCAGCTCAATCTATAGCGGGGGCCCGAAGGACGAGCAGTACTTC
CASSIYSGGPKDEQYF
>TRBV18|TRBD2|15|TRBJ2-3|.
TGTGCCAGCTCACCACTAGCGGGGACTTCAGATACGCAGTATTTT
CASSPLAGTSDTQYF
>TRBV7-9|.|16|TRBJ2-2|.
TGTGCCAGCAGCTTATTAGCGGCGGATAGAACCGGGGAGCTGTTTTTT
CASSLLAADRTGELFF
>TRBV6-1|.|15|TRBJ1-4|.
TGTGCCAGCAGTGAATATTTCGGACCTAATGAAAAACTGTTTTTT
CASSEYFGPNEKLFF